These 24 T cell receptor beta chains originate from one sample sequenced in a study of cytomegalovirus exposure and HLA in healthy donors. Generated by immunoSEQ multiplex PCR, the TCRdb table keeps only in-frame clones and is missing some. The data contain roughly 70,000 clones, roughly 89% of them singletons. The specimen was PBMCs. The origin of the receptors is a woman between 18 and 29 years old in good health and CMV-seropositive.

This clone has more than one count but fewer than ten. The V call is TRBV6-1, the J call TRBJ2-5, with TRBD2 identical over 8 bases. The CDR3 length is 16 residues. CDR1 and CDR2 from the germline V gene are MNHNS and SASEGT. V shed 0 bases and J 4 bases; nucleotides not matched to a gene: 7. CDR3: CASSEAPGGSPETQYF. In DNA form, the CDR3 reads TGTGCCAGCAGTGAAGCACCGGGGGGGTCGCCAGAGACCCAGTACTTC.

The chain recombines TRBV19 with TRBJ2-3; 11 nucleotides match TRBD2. Germline V gives CDR1 LNHDA, CDR2 SQIVND (reference sequence). The V gene end was trimmed by 7 bases and the J gene end by 8 bases; junction bases not matched to a gene: 5. The CDR3 totals 13 residues. The CDR3, as DNA: TGTGCCAGTACCACTAGCGGGGGAGCTACGCAGTATTTT. Its protein is CASTTSGGATQYF. Supplemented by reference TRBV19 and TRBJ2-3, the full variable domain reads DGGITQSPKYLFRKEGQNVTLSCEQNLNHDAMYWYRQDPGQGLRLIYYSQIVNDFQKGDIAEGYSVSREKKESFPLTVTSAQKNPTAFYLCASTTSGGATQYFGPGTRLTVL.

The chain recombines TRBV7-2 with TRBJ1-2, with D tentatively TRBD1 (5 bases). V lost 1 base and J 4 bases, leaving 7 bases between the germline ends. The germline V gene encodes CDR1 SGHTA and CDR2 FQGNSA. This CDR3 has 13 amino acids. The CDR3 region has the DNA TGTGCCAGCAGCTTAGACAGGTTCTATGGCTACACCTTC. This translates into CASSLDRFYGYTF. The variable domain in full, with the rest retrieved from reference TRBV7-2 and TRBJ1-2, is GAGVSQSPSNKVTEKGKDVELRCDPISGHTALYWYRQSLGQGLEFLIYFQGNSAPDKSGLPSDRFSAERTGGSVSTLTIQRTQQEDSAVYLCASSLDRFYGYTFGSGTRLTVV.

This clone was detected once. This chain uses TRBV10-2 with TRBJ2-5, with 9 bases fitting TRBD1. CDR1 is WSHSY, CDR2 SAAADI, per germline. V shed 4 bases, J shed 5 bases, and the junction held 5 bases outside the gene matches. The CDR3 covers 14 residues. The CDR3 spells CASSGQGGSETQYF. DNA for the CDR3: TGCGCCAGCAGTGGACAGGGGGGATCGGAGACCCAGTACTTC.

As DNA, the CDR3 is TGTGCCAGCAGCCCCGGCTTGGGCGGGAGGGCAGTCTACGAGCAGTACTTC. Protein product: CASSPGLGGRAVYEQYF. This chain connects TRBV4-2 to TRBJ2-7; TRBD2 matches at 9 bases. Germline values: CDR1 LGHNA, CDR2 YNFKEQ. CDR3 length: 17 amino acids. V shed 4 bases, J shed 3 bases, and the junction held 13 bases outside the gene matches.

The rearrangement uses TRBV6-5 and TRBJ1-2; 8 nucleotides align to TRBD1. The CDR3 contains 12 residues. V shed 4 bases, J shed 7 bases, and the junction held 2 bases outside the gene matches. Germline CDR1 and CDR2: MNHEY and SVGAGI. The CDR3 DNA is TGTGCCAGCAGTTTTGGGACAGGTGGCTACACCTTC. Protein sequence: CASSFGTGGYTF.

This clone was detected once. V is TRBV19 and J is TRBJ2-7; 7 bases align to TRBD2. Germline loops: CDR1 LNHDA, CDR2 SQIVND (reference sequence). This CDR3 region has 15 residues. Losses at the gene ends were 5 bases for V and 2 bases for J; bases not matched to a gene: 9. This CDR3 reads CASSPGLPTPYEQYF. CDR3 bases: TGTGCCAGTAGTCCGGGACTACCTACACCCTACGAGCAGTACTTC. Full variable domain (missing parts from reference TRBV19 and TRBJ2-7): DGGITQSPKYLFRKEGQNVTLSCEQNLNHDAMYWYRQDPGQGLRLIYYSQIVNDFQKGDIAEGYSVSREKKESFPLTVTSAQKNPTAFYLCASSPGLPTPYEQYFGPGTRLTVT.

The chain couples TRBV4-1 to TRBJ1-4; D perhaps matches TRBD1 (6 bases). Trimming removed 0 bases from V and 8 bases from J, with 16 bases in between. The CDR3 is 16 amino acids. Germline V gene lookup returns CDR1 MGHRA and CDR2 YSYEKL. This chain's CDR3 is CASSQETGEAWEKLFF. DNA for the CDR3: TGCGCCAGCAGCCAAGAGACAGGAGAGGCATGGGAAAAACTGTTTTTT.

The chain recombines TRBV5-6 with TRBJ2-1, with 9 bases aligning to TRBD1. The CDR3 runs to 15 residues. After removal of 2 bases from V and 4 bases from J, the junction contained 4 bases not matched to a gene. Germline-derived CDR1 and CDR2 are SGHDT and YYEEEE. The CDR3 loop is CASSLMGQGYNEQFF. The DNA of the CDR3 is TGTGCCAGCAGCTTAATGGGACAGGGATACAATGAGCAGTTCTTC.

The chain recombines TRBV4-2 with TRBJ1-5; D gene uncertain. Germline V lookup: CDR1 LGHNA, CDR2 YNFKEQ. The CDR3 extends over 13 amino acids. Trimming shortened V by 1 base and J by 6 bases, and 7 bases separated the two germline ends. CDR3 sequence (DNA): TGTGCCAGCAGCCAAGGGGAGGGTCAGCCCCAGCATTTT. This codes for CASSQGEGQPQHF.

The chain is built from TRBV2 and TRBJ2-1; 9 bases match TRBD2. The CDR3 extends over 13 amino acids. Germline values: CDR1 SNHLY, CDR2 FYNNEI. V was clipped by 6 bases and J by 6 bases; unmatched bases: 3. CDR3 sequence reads: CASRSGLANEQFF. The CDR3 nucleotides read TGTGCCAGCAGATCGGGACTAGCCAATGAGCAGTTCTTC.

This sequence joins TRBV6-1 and TRBJ2-7; possibly TRBD1 for D (6 bases). Germline V lookup: CDR1 MNHNS, CDR2 SASEGT. The CDR3 loop spans 13 amino acids. Deletions cut 5 bases from V and 4 bases from J, with 12 bases between. DNA for the CDR3: TGTGCCAGCAGTCAGGACAGAGGTTACGAGCAGTACTTC. This sequence encodes CASSQDRGYEQYF.

The chain has TRBV7-2 and TRBJ2-5, with D tentatively TRBD2 (5 bases). The ends were cut back, 0 bases at V and 4 bases at J, with 15 bases in the middle. Germline CDR1 and CDR2: SGHTA and FQGNSA. This CDR3 spans 16 amino acids. DNA of the CDR3: TGTGCCAGCAGCTTAGCCAATACGGGGTGGGGAGAGACCCAGTACTTC. It encodes CASSLANTGWGETQYF.

The chain uses TRBV10-3 and TRBJ2-3, with 7 bases identical to TRBD1. The CDR3 is 14 amino acids. Germline V CDR1 and CDR2: ENHRY, SYGVKD. The trim removed 11 bases at V and 5 bases at J, leaving 13 bases unmatched. CDR3 amino acids: CAVSEKGAGDTQYF. DNA of the CDR3: TGTGCCGTTTCAGAGAAGGGGGCGGGAGATACGCAGTATTTT.

In its sample, this clone was seen once. The V gene is TRBV6-5, the J gene TRBJ2-2, with D uncertain. The germline V and J ends were trimmed by 3 bases and 5 bases, with 10 bases remaining between them. The CDR3 extends over 14 amino acids. Germline V gives CDR1 MNHEY, CDR2 SVGAGI. CDR3 in amino acids: CASSYLQATGELFF. Here the CDR3 DNA reads TGTGCCAGCAGTTATCTTCAGGCGACCGGGGAGCTGTTTTTT.

The chain uses TRBV10-2 and TRBJ2-7; 10 bases are shared with TRBD1. The CDR3 runs 14 residues. V lost 5 bases and J lost 4; bases outside the gene matches: 5. From germline, CDR1 is WSHSY and CDR2 SAAADI. In DNA form, the CDR3 reads TGCGCCAGCAGTAGGAGACAGGGGGCTTACGAGCAGTACTTC. Protein sequence: CASSRRQGAYEQYF.

The rearrangement links TRBV5-1 to TRBJ2-7, with 8 bases identical to TRBD1. After removal of 2 bases from V and 3 bases from J, the junction contained 7 bases not matched to a gene. CDR3 size: 15 residues. CDR1 SGHRS and CDR2 YFSETQ come from the germline V gene. CDR3 protein: CASSLIGQGSYEQYF. In nucleotides, the CDR3 is TGCGCCAGCAGCTTAATAGGACAGGGTAGCTACGAGCAGTACTTC.

The V and J genes are TRBV6-5 and TRBJ2-5; TRBD1 matches 7 bases. The germline CDR1 and CDR2 sequences are MNHEY and SVGAGI. The V segment lost 5 bases and the J segment 2 bases; nucleotides outside the gene matches: 8. There are 15 residues in the CDR3. The CDR3 region has the DNA TGTGCCAGCAGTCAACAGAGACAGGGACAAGAGACCCAGTACTTC. Protein product: CASSQQRQGQETQYF.

The chain joins TRBV6-5 to TRBJ1-1; tentative D call: TRBD1 (6 bases). The germline CDR1 and CDR2 sequences are MNHEY and SVGAGI. The length of the CDR3 is 15 residues. The V end was cut by 4 bases, the J end by 1 base, with 13 bases between. Here the CDR3 reads CASSFNGGRNTEAFF. CDR3 bases: TGTGCCAGCAGTTTTAATGGGGGCCGGAACACTGAAGCTTTCTTT.

V is TRBV28 and J is TRBJ1-5; 7 nucleotides agree with TRBD1. Germline CDR1 MDHEN, CDR2 SYDVKM. The CDR3 totals 14 residues. V lost 5 bases and J lost 5; bases outside the gene matches: 6. As DNA, the CDR3 is TGTGCCAGCAGTCCTCATACAGGGGATCAGCCCCAGCATTTT. Its translation: CASSPHTGDQPQHF.

This chain uses TRBV19 with TRBJ2-6; weak D call: TRBD1 (6 bases). CDR1 and CDR2 from the germline V gene are LNHDA and SQIVND (reference sequence). Trimming pared 5 bases from V and 0 bases from J, leaving 11 bases between. This CDR3 has 16 residues. CDR3 in DNA: TGTGCCAGTAGTCTTGACAGGAGCTCTGGGGCCAACGTCCTGACTTTC. Its translation: CASSLDRSSGANVLTF.

The genes are TRBV19 and TRBJ1-2; a weak D match, TRBD1 (5 bases). Trimming removed 6 bases at V and 0 bases at J, with 11 bases between. The CDR3 runs to 14 residues. The V gene's germline CDR1 is LNHDA and CDR2 SQIVND (reference sequence). CDR3 protein: CASRDSFSNYGYTF. DNA for the CDR3: TGTGCCAGTAGAGACAGCTTTTCTAACTATGGCTACACCTTC.

V and J are TRBV7-6 and TRBJ1-2; possibly TRBD1 for D (6 bases). This CDR3 contains 16 residues. V dropped 5 bases and J dropped 2 bases, with 18 bases sitting between them. The V gene's germline CDR1 is SGHVS and CDR2 FNYEAQ. CDR3 nucleotides: TGTGCCAGCAGCCAGTCGGGGGGACAACCAAACTATGGCTACACCTTC. Translated, it gives CASSQSGGQPNYGYTF.

The rearrangement uses TRBV5-6 and TRBJ2-3; 11 bases are a match to TRBD2. Trimming cost V 5 bases and J 0 bases; bases outside gene matches: 8. There are 17 residues in the CDR3. Germline-derived CDR1 and CDR2 are SGHDT and YYEEEE. The CDR3 is CASSLLAGGSSTDTQYF. The CDR3 DNA is TGTGCCAGCAGTCTCCTAGCGGGGGGTTCAAGCACAGATACGCAGTATTTT.